This T cell receptor beta chain was sequenced during a study of glioma-infiltrating T cells. The trim removed 5 bases at V and 4 bases at J, leaving 11 bases unmatched. The germline CDR1 and CDR2 sequences are MNHEY and SVGAGI. The CDR3 has 15 amino acids. The iRepertoire nested amplicon-rescue multiplex PCR amplified TCR alpha and beta CDR3s from RNA. Input was roughly 95-450 ng of tissue mRNA or PBMC total RNA. Each CDR3 protein is one row after TCRdb ran MiXCR on the multiplex PCR reads. Counted here are some 100,000 distinct CDR3 sequences, about 25% occurring once; the ten biggest clones make up 35%. Study outcomes and limitations: Gliomas, especially low-grade, showed above-expected tissue-blood divergence; non-neoplastic patients showed below. Very few CDR3 sequences were shared between tissue and blood.

Concerning this clonotype itself: Its antigen is unidentified.

This chain uses TRBV6-5 with TRBJ2-7, with 7 bases lining up with TRBD1. Sequenced sample: glioma tissue, nonneoplastic brain tissue, or PBMCs (not recorded which). This TCR was sampled from a human donor with low-grade glioma or glioblastoma, undergoing nonglioma brain surgery, or in good health (not recorded which). For the CDR3, the DNA is TGTGCCAGCAGTACTAGGAAAGGGGGCGGGTACGAGCAGTACTTC. Translation gives CASSTRKGGGYEQYF.